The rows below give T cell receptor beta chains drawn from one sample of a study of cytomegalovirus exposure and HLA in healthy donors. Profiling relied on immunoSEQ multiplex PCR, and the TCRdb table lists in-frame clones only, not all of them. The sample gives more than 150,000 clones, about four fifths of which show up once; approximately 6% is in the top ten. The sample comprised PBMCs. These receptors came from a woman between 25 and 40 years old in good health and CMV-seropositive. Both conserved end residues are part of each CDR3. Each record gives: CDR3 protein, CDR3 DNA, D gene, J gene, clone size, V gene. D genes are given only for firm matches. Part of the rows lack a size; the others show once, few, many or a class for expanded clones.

CASSLPVPGELFF,TGCGCCAGCAGCTTGCCTGTCCCCGGGGAGCTGTTTTTT,NA,TRBJ2-2,NA,TRBV5-1
CASSYQGRMNTEAFF,TGTGCCAGCAGCTACCAGGGCCGTATGAACACTGAAGCTTTCTTT,NA,TRBJ1-1,NA,TRBV11-2
CASSLMGEETQYF,TGCGCCAGCAGCTTGATGGGCGAAGAGACCCAGTACTTC,NA,TRBJ2-5,NA,TRBV5-1
CASSPGGVDQPQHF,TGTGCCAGCTCACCGGGGGGGGTCGATCAGCCCCAGCATTTT,NA,TRBJ1-5,NA,TRBV18
CASSFRAGLGYEQYF,TGTGCCAGCAGCTTCCGCGCGGGACTAGGCTACGAGCAGTACTTC,TRBD2,TRBJ2-7,NA,TRBV7-8
CASRQGAHYTEAFF,TGTGCCAGCAGACAGGGGGCCCATTACACTGAAGCTTTCTTT,TRBD1,TRBJ1-1,NA,TRBV6-6
CASKPGQTGTEAFF,TGTGCCAGCAAACCGGGCCAAACGGGAACTGAAGCTTTCTTT,NA,TRBJ1-1,few,TRBV6-1
CASSPTGTYEQYF,TGTGCCAGTTCTCCCACAGGGACCTACGAGCAGTACTTC,NA,TRBJ2-7,NA,TRBV19
CASSSRLRSSYNSPLHF,TGTGCCAGCAGCTCTCGACTGAGGAGCTCCTATAATTCACCCCTCCACTTT,NA,TRBJ1-6,NA,TRBV7-2
CASSSSGAQPQHF,TGCGCCAGCAGTTCGTCAGGGGCTCAGCCCCAGCATTTT,NA,TRBJ1-5,NA,TRBV5-1
CASSELVYEQFF,TGTGCCAGCAGCGAACTAGTCTATGAGCAGTTCTTC,NA,TRBJ2-1,few,TRBV6-1
CASSLTQGAQYF,TGTGCCAGCAGCTTAACACAAGGGGCCCAGTACTTC,NA,TRBJ2-5,NA,TRBV13
CASSDRGGETQYF,TGTGCCAGCAGTGACAGGGGCGGGGAGACCCAGTACTTC,TRBD1,TRBJ2-5,NA,TRBV28
CATRSSGQVQETQYF,TGTGCCACCAGATCATCGGGACAGGTACAAGAGACCCAGTACTTC,TRBD1,TRBJ2-5,NA,TRBV11-1
CASSEGLFNEQFF,TGTGCCAGCAGTGAGGGGCTATTCAATGAGCAGTTCTTC,NA,TRBJ2-1,NA,TRBV2
CASSSNGGEQYF,TGTGCCAGCAGTTCAAATGGAGGCGAGCAGTACTTC,NA,TRBJ2-7,NA,TRBV28
CASSPRQGADELNTGELFF,TGTGCCAGCAGCCCCCGACAGGGGGCGGACGAATTGAACACCGGGGAGCTGTTTTTT,TRBD1,TRBJ2-2,once,TRBV7-9
CASSPQGTGANVLTF,TGTGCCAGCAGTCCGCAGGGGACTGGGGCCAACGTCCTGACTTTC,NA,TRBJ2-6,once,TRBV27
CASSLPTKEQYF,TGTGCCAGCAGTTTGCCTACGAAGGAGCAGTACTTC,NA,TRBJ2-7,NA,TRBV28
CASSLKQNTEAFF,TGCGCCAGCAGCTTGAAGCAGAACACTGAAGCTTTCTTT,NA,TRBJ1-1,NA,TRBV5-1
CASSQTPGGGYNEQFF,TGTGCCAGCAGCCAAACCCCCGGGGGAGGCTACAATGAGCAGTTCTTC,NA,TRBJ2-1,NA,TRBV14
CASSPRDRAREQYF,TGTGCCAGCAGCCCCCGGGACAGGGCCCGCGAGCAGTACTTC,TRBD1,TRBJ2-7,NA,TRBV5-6
CASSSDRVGEQYF,TGTGCCAGCAGTTCGGACAGGGTGGGCGAGCAGTACTTC,TRBD1,TRBJ2-7,NA,TRBV6-6
CASSVAGVGYTF,TGTGCCAGCAGCGTTGCAGGGGTCGGCTACACCTTC,NA,TRBJ1-2,NA,TRBV9
CASSTTDRGRYEQYF,TGTGCCAGCAGCACCACTGACAGGGGACGTTACGAGCAGTACTTC,TRBD1,TRBJ2-7,NA,TRBV5-4
CASSSSTSGAPYEQYF,TGTGCCAGCAGCTCCTCGACTAGCGGGGCCCCCTACGAGCAGTACTTC,TRBD2,TRBJ2-7,NA,TRBV7-9
CASAGGLGEKLFF,TGTGCCAGCGCGGGCGGGCTGGGTGAAAAACTGTTTTTT,NA,TRBJ1-4,NA,TRBV5-8
CASSLVTGRSYGYTF,TGTGCCAGCAGCCTCGTCACAGGAAGGTCCTATGGCTACACCTTC,NA,TRBJ1-2,few,TRBV5-6
CASSFWGTSGRDEQFF,TGTGCCAGCAGCTTCTGGGGGACTAGCGGGAGGGATGAGCAGTTCTTC,TRBD2,TRBJ2-1,once,TRBV7-9
CASSQEGRAWAEAFF,TGCGCCAGCAGCCAAGAAGGGCGGGCTTGGGCTGAAGCTTTCTTT,NA,TRBJ1-1,NA,TRBV4-1
CASSFSTVSNEQYF,TGTGCCAGCAGTTTCTCGACAGTTAGCAACGAGCAGTACTTC,NA,TRBJ2-7,NA,TRBV11-2
CASSLGGGMTDTQYF,TGTGCCAGCAGCTTGGGTGGGGGCATGACAGATACGCAGTATTTT,NA,TRBJ2-3,many,TRBV5-4
CASSTGQGIGNIQYF,TGCGCCAGCAGCACTGGACAGGGTATTGGGAACATTCAGTACTTC,TRBD1,TRBJ2-4,NA,TRBV5-1
CASSVTANNSPLHF,TGTGCCAGCAGCGTGACAGCCAATAATTCACCCCTCCACTTT,NA,TRBJ1-6,NA,TRBV9
CASSSGLAGAYEQYF,TGTGCCAGCAGCTCGGGACTAGCGGGAGCCTACGAGCAGTACTTC,TRBD2,TRBJ2-7,few,TRBV7-9
CASSEYRQGEDGAFF,TGTGCCAGCAGTGAATATAGGCAGGGCGAAGACGGAGCTTTCTTT,NA,TRBJ1-1,NA,TRBV25-1
CASMWSEAFF,TGTGCCAGCATGTGGAGTGAAGCTTTCTTT,NA,TRBJ1-1,NA,TRBV6-1
CASSIKRGMEQYF,TGTGCCAGTAGTATTAAAAGGGGGATGGAGCAGTACTTC,NA,TRBJ2-7,NA,TRBV19
CSVDGGDPNEKLFF,TGCAGCGTCGACGGCGGGGACCCTAATGAAAAACTGTTTTTT,NA,TRBJ1-4,NA,TRBV29-1
CASRVSVSSYNEQFF,TGCGCCAGCAGAGTAAGCGTGAGCTCCTACAATGAGCAGTTCTTC,NA,TRBJ2-1,NA,TRBV5-1
CAISEGDRKPQHF,TGTGCCATCAGTGAGGGGGACAGGAAGCCCCAGCATTTT,TRBD1,TRBJ1-5,NA,TRBV10-3
CASSESHYEQYF,TGCGCCAGCAGTGAATCCCACTACGAGCAGTACTTC,NA,TRBJ2-7,NA,TRBV10-2
CASSTGQYQDGYTF,TGTGCCAGTAGTACCGGACAGTACCAAGATGGCTACACCTTC,NA,TRBJ1-2,NA,TRBV19
CASSYSNQGASDTQYF,TGTGCCAGCAGTTACTCGAATCAGGGGGCATCAGATACGCAGTATTTT,TRBD1,TRBJ2-3,once,TRBV6-5
CASSEYGSTEAFF,TGTGCCAGCAGTGAGTACGGGTCCACTGAAGCTTTCTTT,NA,TRBJ1-1,NA,TRBV25-1
CASSIYRDINEKLFF,TGTGCCAGCAGCATTTACCGGGACATTAATGAAAAACTGTTTTTT,NA,TRBJ1-4,NA,TRBV5-6
CASSPLNAKETQYF,TGTGCCAGCAGCCCACTTAACGCAAAAGAGACCCAGTACTTC,NA,TRBJ2-5,NA,TRBV7-6
CASSPTADAGNTIYF,TGTGCCAGCAGTCCCACAGCTGATGCGGGGAACACCATATATTTT,NA,TRBJ1-3,few,TRBV28